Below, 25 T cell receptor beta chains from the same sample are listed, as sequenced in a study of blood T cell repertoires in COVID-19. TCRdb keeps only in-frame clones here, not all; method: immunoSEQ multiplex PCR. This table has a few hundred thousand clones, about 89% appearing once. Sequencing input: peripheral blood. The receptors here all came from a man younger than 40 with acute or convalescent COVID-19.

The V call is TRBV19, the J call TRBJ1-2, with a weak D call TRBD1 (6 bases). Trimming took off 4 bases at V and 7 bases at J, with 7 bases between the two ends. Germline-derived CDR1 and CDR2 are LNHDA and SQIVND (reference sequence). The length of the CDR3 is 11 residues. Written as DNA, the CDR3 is TGTGCCAGTAGTAGGACAGCTGGCTACACCTTC. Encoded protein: CASSRTAGYTF.

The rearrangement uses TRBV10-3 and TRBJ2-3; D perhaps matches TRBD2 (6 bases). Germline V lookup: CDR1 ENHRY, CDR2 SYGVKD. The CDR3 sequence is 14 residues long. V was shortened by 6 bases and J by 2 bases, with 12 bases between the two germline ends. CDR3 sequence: CAIRRGLDTDTQYF. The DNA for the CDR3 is TGTGCCATCAGGAGGGGACTTGACACAGATACGCAGTATTTT.

The CDR3 nucleotides read TGTGCCAGTAGAGCTAGCGGAACATACAATGAGCAGTTCTTC. Protein product: CASRASGTYNEQFF. J is TRBJ2-1 and V is TRBV19; 7 nucleotides agree with TRBD2. The length of the CDR3 is 14 residues. Losses at the gene ends were 6 bases for V and 4 bases for J; bases not matched to a gene: 6. The germline V gene encodes CDR1 LNHDA and CDR2 SQIVND (reference sequence).

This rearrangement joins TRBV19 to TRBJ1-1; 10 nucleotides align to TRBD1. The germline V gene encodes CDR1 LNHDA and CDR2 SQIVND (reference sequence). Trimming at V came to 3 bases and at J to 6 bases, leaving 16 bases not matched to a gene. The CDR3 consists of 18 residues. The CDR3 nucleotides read TGTGCCAGTAGTATGATTGGGTTCACGGACAGGGGGAAGGCTGAAGCTTTCTTT. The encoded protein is CASSMIGFTDRGKAEAFF.

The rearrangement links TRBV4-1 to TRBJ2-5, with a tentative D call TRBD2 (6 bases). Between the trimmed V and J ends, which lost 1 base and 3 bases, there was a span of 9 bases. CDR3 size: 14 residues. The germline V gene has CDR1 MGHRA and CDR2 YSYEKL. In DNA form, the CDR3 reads TGCGCCAGCAGCCAAGCTCCGGGAGAAGAGACCCAGTACTTC. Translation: CASSQAPGEETQYF.

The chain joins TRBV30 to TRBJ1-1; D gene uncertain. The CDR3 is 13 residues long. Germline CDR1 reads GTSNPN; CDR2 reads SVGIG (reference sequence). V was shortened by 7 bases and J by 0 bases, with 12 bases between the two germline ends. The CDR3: CAFRRALNTEAFF. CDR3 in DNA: TGTGCCTTTAGGCGGGCTCTGAACACTGAAGCTTTCTTT.

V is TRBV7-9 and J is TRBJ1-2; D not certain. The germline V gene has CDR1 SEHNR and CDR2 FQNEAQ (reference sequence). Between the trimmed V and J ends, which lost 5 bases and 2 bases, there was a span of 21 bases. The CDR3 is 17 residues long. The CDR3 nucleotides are TGTGCCAGCAGCACCCGTCCGTTCGGTTATATGAACTATGGCTACACCTTC. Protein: CASSTRPFGYMNYGYTF.

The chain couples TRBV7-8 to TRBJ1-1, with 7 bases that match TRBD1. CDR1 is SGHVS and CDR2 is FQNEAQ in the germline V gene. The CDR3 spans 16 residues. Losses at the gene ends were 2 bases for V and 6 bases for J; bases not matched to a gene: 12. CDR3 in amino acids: CASSLLQTGAGSEAFF. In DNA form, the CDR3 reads TGTGCCAGCAGCTTATTACAAACAGGGGCAGGCTCTGAAGCTTTCTTT.

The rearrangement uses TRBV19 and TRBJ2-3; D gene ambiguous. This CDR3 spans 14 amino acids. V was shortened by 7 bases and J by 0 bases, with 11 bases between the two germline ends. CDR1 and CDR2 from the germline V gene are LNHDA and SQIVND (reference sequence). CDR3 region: CASKNQVSTDTQYF. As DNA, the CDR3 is TGTGCCAGTAAGAATCAGGTTAGCACAGATACGCAGTATTTT.

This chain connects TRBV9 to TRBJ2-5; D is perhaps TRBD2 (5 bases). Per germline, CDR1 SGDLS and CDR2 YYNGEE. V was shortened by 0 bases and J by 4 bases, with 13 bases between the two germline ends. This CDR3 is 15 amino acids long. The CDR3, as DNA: TGTGCCAGCAGCGTAGGGCCAGCCGGAGGAGAGACCCAGTACTTC. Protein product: CASSVGPAGGETQYF.

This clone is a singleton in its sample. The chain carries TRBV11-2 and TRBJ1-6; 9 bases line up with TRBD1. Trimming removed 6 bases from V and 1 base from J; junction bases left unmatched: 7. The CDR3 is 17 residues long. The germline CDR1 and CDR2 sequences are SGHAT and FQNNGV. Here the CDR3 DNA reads TGTGCCAGCAGTAGGGGACAGGGACGATCCTATAATTCACCCCTCCACTTT. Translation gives CASSRGQGRSYNSPLHF.

This chain's CDR3 is CASSRQGDSNQPQHF. In DNA form, the CDR3 reads TGTGCCAGCAGCCGTCAGGGGGATAGCAATCAGCCCCAGCATTTT. The V call is TRBV7-9, the J call TRBJ1-5, with TRBD1 matching over 7 bases. V gave up 5 bases and J gave up 0 bases; unmatched junction bases: 4. This CDR3 comprises 15 residues. Germline V gene data show CDR1 as SEHNR and CDR2 as FQNEAQ (reference sequence).

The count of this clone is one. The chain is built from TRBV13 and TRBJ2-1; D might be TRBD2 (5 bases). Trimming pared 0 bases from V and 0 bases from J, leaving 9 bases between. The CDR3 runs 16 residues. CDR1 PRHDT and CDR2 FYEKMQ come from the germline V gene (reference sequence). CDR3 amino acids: CASSLGPGSSYNEQFF. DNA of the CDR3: TGTGCCAGCAGCTTAGGCCCGGGGAGCTCCTACAATGAGCAGTTCTTC.

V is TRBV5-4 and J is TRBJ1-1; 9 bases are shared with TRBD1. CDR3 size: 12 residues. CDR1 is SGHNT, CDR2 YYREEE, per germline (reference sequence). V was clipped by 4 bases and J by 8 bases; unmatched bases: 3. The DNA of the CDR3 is TGTGCCAGCAGCCAAGGACAGGGGGAAGCTTTCTTT. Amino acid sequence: CASSQGQGEAFF.

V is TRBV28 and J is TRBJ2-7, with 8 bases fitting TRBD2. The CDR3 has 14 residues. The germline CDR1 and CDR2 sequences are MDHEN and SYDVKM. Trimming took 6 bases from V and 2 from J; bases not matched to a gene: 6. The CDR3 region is CASSTGTRTYEQYF. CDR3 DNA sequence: TGTGCCAGCAGCACCGGGACTAGGACCTACGAGCAGTACTTC.

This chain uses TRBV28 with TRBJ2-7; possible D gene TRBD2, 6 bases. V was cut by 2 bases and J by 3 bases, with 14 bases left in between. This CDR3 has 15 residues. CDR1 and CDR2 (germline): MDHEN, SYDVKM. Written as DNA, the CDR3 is TGTGCCAGCAGTTTAACGGAGGGAATTCTCTACGAGCAGTACTTC. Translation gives CASSLTEGILYEQYF.

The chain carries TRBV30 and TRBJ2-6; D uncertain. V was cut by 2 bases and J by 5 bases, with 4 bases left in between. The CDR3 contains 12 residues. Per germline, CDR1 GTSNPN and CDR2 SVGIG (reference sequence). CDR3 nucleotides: TGTGCCTGGAGTCTCCGGGCCAACGTCCTGACTTTC. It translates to CAWSLRANVLTF.

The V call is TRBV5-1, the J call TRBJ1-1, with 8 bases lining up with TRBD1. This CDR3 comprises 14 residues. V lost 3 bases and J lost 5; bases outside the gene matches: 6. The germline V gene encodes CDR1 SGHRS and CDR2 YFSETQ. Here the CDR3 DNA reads TGCGCCAGCAGCTATGGACAGGGTGATACTGAAGCTTTCTTT. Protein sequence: CASSYGQGDTEAFF.

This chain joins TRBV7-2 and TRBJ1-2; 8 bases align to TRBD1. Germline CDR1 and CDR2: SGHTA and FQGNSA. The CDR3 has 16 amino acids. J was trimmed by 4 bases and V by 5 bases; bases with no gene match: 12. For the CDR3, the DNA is TGTGCCAGCAGCCCCCCCCTTTTTACAGGGGGCTATGGCTACACCTTC. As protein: CASSPPLFTGGYGYTF.

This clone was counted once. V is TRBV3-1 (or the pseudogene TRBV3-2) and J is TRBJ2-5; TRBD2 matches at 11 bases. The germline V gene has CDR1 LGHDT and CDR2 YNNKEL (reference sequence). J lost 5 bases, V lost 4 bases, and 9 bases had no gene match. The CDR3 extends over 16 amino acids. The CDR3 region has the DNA TGTGCCAGCAGCCTACTAGCGGGAGTCTCCCGCGAGACCCAGTACTTC. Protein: CASSLLAGVSRETQYF.

CDR3 DNA sequence: TGTGCCAGCAGCCCGGGACTTGCATTGGGGCAGTACTTC. Amino acids: CASSPGLALGQYF. The chain uses TRBV3-1 (or the pseudogene TRBV3-2) and TRBJ2-7; D may be TRBD2 (6 bases). Trimming pared 4 bases from V and 9 bases from J, leaving 16 bases between. This CDR3 has 13 amino acids. The germline V gene encodes CDR1 LGHDT and CDR2 YNNKEL (reference sequence).

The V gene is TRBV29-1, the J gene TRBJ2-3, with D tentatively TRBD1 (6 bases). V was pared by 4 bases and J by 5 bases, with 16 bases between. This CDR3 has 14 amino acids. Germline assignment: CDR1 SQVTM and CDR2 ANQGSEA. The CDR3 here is CSVVRQSTGDTQYF. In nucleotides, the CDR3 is TGCAGCGTTGTTCGACAGTCGACAGGAGATACGCAGTATTTT.

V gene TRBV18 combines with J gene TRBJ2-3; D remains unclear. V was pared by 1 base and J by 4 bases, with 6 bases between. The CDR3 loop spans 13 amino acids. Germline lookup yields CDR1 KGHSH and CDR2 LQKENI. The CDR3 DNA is TGTGCCAGCTCACCACGAGTGTCAGATACGCAGTATTTT. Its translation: CASSPRVSDTQYF. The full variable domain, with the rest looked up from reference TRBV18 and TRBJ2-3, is NAGVMQNPRHLVRRRGQEARLRCSPMKGHSHVYWYRQLPEEGLKFMVYLQKENIIDESGMPKERFSAEFPKEGPSILRIQQVVRGDSAAYFCASSPRVSDTQYFGPGTRLTVL.

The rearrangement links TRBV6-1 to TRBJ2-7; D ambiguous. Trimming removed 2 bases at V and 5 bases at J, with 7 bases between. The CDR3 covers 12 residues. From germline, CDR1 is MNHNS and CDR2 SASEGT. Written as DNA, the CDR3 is TGTGCCAGCAGTGAACCCCCGGACGAGCAGTACTTC. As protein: CASSEPPDEQYF.

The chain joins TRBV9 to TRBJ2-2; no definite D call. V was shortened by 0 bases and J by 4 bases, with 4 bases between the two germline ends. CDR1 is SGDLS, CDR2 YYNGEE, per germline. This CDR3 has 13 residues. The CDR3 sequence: CASSVAVTGELFF. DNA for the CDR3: TGTGCCAGCAGCGTAGCTGTCACCGGGGAGCTGTTTTTT.